Presented here are 30 T cell receptor beta chains from one specimen sequenced in a study of shared clonotypes between healthy human individuals. Clones were sequenced by immunoSEQ multiplex PCR, and TCRdb holds only the in-frame ones, with some missing. The table includes about 2.3 million clones, 85% to 95% detected once. The sequenced material came from naive CD4+ T cells from PBMCs. Subset meaning: CD45RA+ positively selected. The receptors here all came from a man between 18 and 35 years old in good health. Some clones in this sample may be carry-over from other donors' samples.

The chain couples TRBV19 to TRBJ2-3, with D possibly TRBD2 on 5 matching bases. Trimming took off 4 bases at V and 4 bases at J, with 6 bases between the two ends. The CDR3 covers 12 residues. The germline V gene has CDR1 LNHDA and CDR2 SQIVND (reference sequence). The CDR3 nucleotides are TGTGCCAGTAGTAAACTAGCAGATACGCAGTATTTT. It yields the protein CASSKLADTQYF.

This clone was counted once. V is TRBV27 and J is TRBJ1-5; TRBD1 matches at 9 bases. Germline V gives CDR1 MNHEY, CDR2 SMNVEV (reference sequence). Trimming cost V 5 bases and J 1 base; bases outside gene matches: 6. CDR3 size: 16 residues. Here the CDR3 DNA reads TGTGCCAGCAGTCCGTCTGGGACAGGGAGCAATCAGCCCCAGCATTTT. This gives the protein CASSPSGTGSNQPQHF.

CDR3: CASSLGGQGSTEAFF. The CDR3 DNA reads TGCGCCAGCAGCTTGGGTGGACAGGGGAGTACTGAAGCTTTCTTT. V and J are TRBV5-1 and TRBJ1-1, with 9 bases lining up with TRBD1. Germline lookup yields CDR1 SGHRS and CDR2 YFSETQ. V lost 0 bases and J lost 5; bases outside the gene matches: 5. This CDR3 is 15 amino acids long.

This clone was counted only a few times. V usage is TRBV28 and J usage is TRBJ1-5, with unresolved D. The CDR3 totals 12 residues. Germline loops: CDR1 MDHEN, CDR2 SYDVKM. V dropped 10 bases and J dropped 7 bases, with 14 bases sitting between them. In nucleotides, the CDR3 is TGTGCCACCTTGGACGCAAGGCAGCCCCAGCATTTT. It codes for CATLDARQPQHF.

The sample holds one count of this clone. This chain links TRBV29-1 with TRBJ2-5; D is undetermined. This CDR3 is built from 14 residues. V was clipped by 1 base and J by 5 bases, with 14 bases between them. The germline gives CDR1 SQVTM, CDR2 ANQGSEA. CDR3 nucleotide sequence: TGCAGCGTTGAAGTGGCTGTTCGTGGGGAGACCCAGTACTTC. Protein: CSVEVAVRGETQYF. Complete variable domain (other parts from reference TRBV29-1 and TRBJ2-5): SAVISQKPSRDICQRGTSLTIQCQVDSQVTMMFWYRQQPGQSLTLIATANQGSEATYESGFVIDKFPISRPNLTFSTLTVSNMSPEDSSIYLCSVEVAVRGETQYFGPGTRLLVL.

The chain recombines TRBV4-2 with TRBJ1-4, with 9 bases aligning to TRBD1. In germline, CDR1 is LGHNA, CDR2 YNFKEQ. The length of the CDR3 is 16 residues. V lost 0 bases and J lost 6; bases outside the gene matches: 5. CDR3 amino acids: CASSQDMGQGDEKLFF. CDR3 bases: TGTGCCAGCAGCCAAGATATGGGACAGGGTGATGAAAAACTGTTTTTT.

The chain recombines TRBV6-1 with TRBJ1-1; 9 bases are a match to TRBD1. In germline, CDR1 is MNHNS, CDR2 SASEGT. The length of the CDR3 is 19 residues. J gave up 2 bases and V 1 base, and 14 bases lay outside the gene matches. The CDR3 loop is CASSEVLYRGRVENTEAFF. In DNA form, the CDR3 reads TGTGCCAGCAGTGAAGTTCTTTACAGGGGGCGGGTAGAAAACACTGAAGCTTTCTTT.

The genes are TRBV30 and TRBJ2-3, with 7 bases that match TRBD2. CDR1 is GTSNPN, CDR2 SVGIG, per germline (reference sequence). After removal of 3 bases from V and 6 bases from J, the junction contained 9 bases not matched to a gene. CDR3 size: 14 residues. CDR3 residues: CAWSQRTGGDTQYF. The DNA for the CDR3 is TGTGCCTGGAGCCAACGGACCGGGGGGGATACGCAGTATTTT.

This chain connects TRBV9 to TRBJ2-3; 7 nucleotides align to TRBD2. Germline CDR1 is SGDLS and CDR2 is YYNGEE. V dropped 3 bases and J dropped 0; count of bases not matched to a gene: 7. The CDR3 has 16 residues. CDR3 coding DNA: TGTGCCAGCAGCGACAAAAGGCGGGGGAGCACAGATACGCAGTATTTT. It translates to CASSDKRRGSTDTQYF.

The chain carries TRBV7-3 and TRBJ2-5; 8 bases line up with TRBD1. The CDR3 is made up of 13 amino acids. Germline lookup yields CDR1 SGHTA and CDR2 FQGTGA. V dropped 5 bases and J dropped 3; count of bases not matched to a gene: 2. CDR3 bases: TGTGCCAGCAGCCAGGACAGGGAAGAGACCCAGTACTTC. Amino acids: CASSQDREETQYF.

V usage is TRBV5-1 and J usage is TRBJ2-1, with D tentatively TRBD1 (6 bases). Germline CDR1 and CDR2: SGHRS and YFSETQ. The CDR3 contains 13 residues. The V end lost 2 bases, the J end lost 6 bases, and 9 bases lay between the germline ends. The CDR3 protein is CASSFGQINEQFF. The CDR3 DNA is TGCGCCAGCAGCTTTGGACAGATCAATGAGCAGTTCTTC.

The chain has TRBV5-6 and TRBJ1-2; TRBD1 agrees at 7 bases. The CDR3 is made up of 13 amino acids. Per germline, CDR1 SGHDT and CDR2 YYEEEE. The V and J ends lost 2 bases and 5 bases, in that order; junction bases with no gene match: 3. The CDR3 DNA sequence: TGTGCCAGCAGCTTACACAGGGGTTATGGCTACACCTTC. This translates into CASSLHRGYGYTF. Full variable domain (outside the CDR3, taken from reference TRBV5-6 and TRBJ1-2): DAGVTQSPTHLIKTRGQQVTLRCSPKSGHDTVSWYQQALGQGPQFIFQYYEEEERQRGNFPDRFSGHQFPNYSSELNVNALLLGDSALYLCASSLHRGYGYTFGSGTRLTVV.

The chain couples TRBV27 to TRBJ2-5; D remains unclear. This CDR3 contains 15 residues. Germline CDR1 and CDR2: MNHEY and SMNVEV (reference sequence). V lost 2 bases and J lost 2, with 12 bases in between. CDR3 coding DNA: TGTGCCAGCAGTTTAAGCTTACGGGCGCAAGAGACCCAGTACTTC. Translated, it gives CASSLSLRAQETQYF.

On this clone itself: This sample includes further DNA sequences coding for the same CDR3. This chain uses TRBV18 with TRBJ2-5, with a possible D match to TRBD2 (6 bases). Germline loops: CDR1 KGHSH, CDR2 LQKENI. V lost 5 bases, J lost 5 bases, and 6 bases lay in between. The CDR3 extends over 11 amino acids. CDR3 nucleotide sequence: TGTGCCAGCTCAGCGGGGGAGACCCAGTACTTC. This encodes CASSAGETQYF. Looking up the rest from reference TRBV18 and TRBJ2-5 gives the full variable domain: NAGVMQNPRHLVRRRGQEARLRCSPMKGHSHVYWYRQLPEEGLKFMVYLQKENIIDESGMPKERFSAEFPKEGPSILRIQQVVRGDSAAYFCASSAGETQYFGPGTRLLVL.

The chain carries TRBV7-9 and TRBJ2-5; D not resolved. Trimming stripped 3 bases from V and 5 bases from J, with 10 bases between. Germline V lookup: CDR1 SEHNR, CDR2 FQNEAQ (reference sequence). The CDR3 runs to 13 residues. DNA for the CDR3: TGTGCCAGCAGCTTTAGGGCGGCGGAGACCCAGTACTTC. Protein product: CASSFRAAETQYF.

J is TRBJ1-5 and V is TRBV5-8; D gene unclear. This CDR3 spans 16 amino acids. The germline gives CDR1 SGHTS, CDR2 YDEGEE. Trimming removed 2 bases from V and 0 bases from J, with 12 bases in between. CDR3 protein: CASSFVQSYSNQPQHF. The DNA for the CDR3 is TGTGCCAGCAGCTTCGTCCAGAGTTATAGCAATCAGCCCCAGCATTTT.

V gene TRBV29-1 combines with J gene TRBJ2-1, with 9 bases lining up with TRBD1. J lost 2 bases, V lost 7 bases, and 3 bases had no gene match. Germline CDR1 reads SQVTM; CDR2 reads ANQGSEA. The CDR3 spans 13 residues. CDR3 protein: CSAGTGPYNEQFF. The CDR3 DNA sequence: TGCAGCGCAGGGACAGGGCCCTACAATGAGCAGTTCTTC.

Written as DNA, the CDR3 is TGTGCCAGCTCCAGGGTGGACAGGAACAATGAGCAGTTCTTC. This encodes CASSRVDRNNEQFF. The rearrangement uses TRBV18 and TRBJ2-1; TRBD1 matches at 7 bases. V shed 6 bases and J 5 bases; nucleotides not matched to a gene: 7. The CDR3 is made up of 14 amino acids. Germline V gene lookup returns CDR1 KGHSH and CDR2 LQKENI. Filled out from reference TRBV18 and TRBJ2-1, the complete variable domain reads NAGVMQNPRHLVRRRGQEARLRCSPMKGHSHVYWYRQLPEEGLKFMVYLQKENIIDESGMPKERFSAEFPKEGPSILRIQQVVRGDSAAYFCASSRVDRNNEQFFGPGTRLTVL.

This sequence joins TRBV7-9 and TRBJ1-4, with 7 bases lining up with TRBD1. This CDR3 comprises 15 residues. Germline V gene sequence: CDR1 SEHNR, CDR2 FQNEAQ (reference sequence). After removal of 3 bases from V and 5 bases from J, the junction contained 6 bases not matched to a gene. The CDR3 nucleotides read TGTGCCAGCAGCTTTTGGACAGGAGACAATGAAAAACTGTTTTTT. Amino acid sequence: CASSFWTGDNEKLFF.

This chain connects TRBV21-1 to TRBJ1-2. TRBV21-1 is designated a pseudogene. This CDR3 contains 15 residues. CDR3 nucleotide sequence: TGTGCCAGCAGCAAAGAGCGGGGGGCTTTGGGTGGCTACACCTTC. Residues: CASSKERGALGGYTF.

The chain combines TRBV2 with TRBJ2-1, with 9 bases identical to TRBD2. Germline CDR1 SNHLY, CDR2 FYNNEI. The CDR3 loop spans 14 amino acids. Trimming removed 1 base from V and 8 bases from J; junction bases left unmatched: 3. In DNA, the CDR3 is TGTGCCAGCAGTGAAGTCGGCGGGGGGGATGAGCAGTTCTTC. This gives the protein CASSEVGGGDEQFF.

For the CDR3, the DNA is TGTGCCACCAGCAGTAGGGGGCAGGGGGCTTTGTACGAGCAGTACTTC. This sequence encodes CATSSRGQGALYEQYF. The chain couples TRBV15 to TRBJ2-7, with TRBD1 matching 8 bases. Germline-derived CDR1 and CDR2 are LNHNV and YYDKDF (reference sequence). This CDR3 comprises 16 residues. The junction had 11 bases not matched to a gene; V was cut back by 3 bases and J by 4 bases. Full variable domain (outside the CDR3, taken from reference TRBV15 and TRBJ2-7): DAMVIQNPRYQVTQFGKPVTLSCSQTLNHNVMYWYQQKSSQAPKLLFHYYDKDFNNEADTPDNFQSRRPNTSFCFLDIRSPGLGDTAMYLCATSSRGQGALYEQYFGPGTRLTVT.

The V call is TRBV18, the J call TRBJ2-7; no clear D gene. From germline, CDR1 is KGHSH and CDR2 LQKENI. The germline V and J ends were trimmed by 4 bases and 7 bases, with 11 bases remaining between them. CDR3 length: 12 residues. The CDR3 loop is CASSRATEEQYF. CDR3 nucleotides: TGTGCCAGCTCACGGGCCACAGAAGAGCAGTACTTC.

The rearrangement links TRBV7-3 to TRBJ2-1, with TRBD2 matching 7 bases. CDR3 size: 15 residues. J lost 2 bases, V lost 7 bases, and 8 bases had no gene match. Germline V lookup: CDR1 SGHTA, CDR2 FQGTGA. DNA of the CDR3: TGTGCCAGCACCCTTGCGGGGGAACCCTACAATGAGCAGTTCTTC. Protein: CASTLAGEPYNEQFF.

The V gene is TRBV6-6, the J gene TRBJ2-5; 10 bases are shared with TRBD2. Germline loops: CDR1 MNHNY, CDR2 SVGAGI (reference sequence). The V gene end was trimmed by 8 bases and the J gene end by 1 base; junction bases not matched to a gene: 4. The CDR3 is 14 amino acids. The CDR3 sequence: CASGLAGGQETQYF. DNA for the CDR3: TGTGCCAGCGGTTTAGCGGGAGGCCAAGAGACCCAGTACTTC.

This chain joins TRBV10-3 and TRBJ2-7; the match to TRBD1 covers 11 bases. V was clipped by 6 bases and J by 4 bases; unmatched bases: 8. This CDR3 has 15 amino acids. Germline values: CDR1 ENHRY, CDR2 SYGVKD. For the CDR3, the DNA is TGTGCCATCAGGACGGGGACAGGGGGGAGGTACGAGCAGTACTTC. Its protein is CAIRTGTGGRYEQYF.

V usage is TRBV27 and J usage is TRBJ1-4, with D unresolved. This CDR3 is built from 15 residues. V lost 5 bases to trimming and J lost 5 bases, with 15 bases between them. Germline V CDR1 and CDR2: MNHEY, SMNVEV (reference sequence). DNA for the CDR3: TGTGCCAGCAGTGTATTCCCGGGGTCAAATGAAAAACTGTTTTTT. Translating gives CASSVFPGSNEKLFF.

This sequence joins TRBV19 and TRBJ1-1, with D hard to call. Trimming removed 7 bases at V and 9 bases at J, with 21 bases between. The germline CDR1 and CDR2 sequences are LNHDA and SQIVND (reference sequence). CDR3 length equals 14 residues. DNA of the CDR3: TGTGCCAGTATAGGATGGCGGGAGAGGGAGAAAGCTTTCTTT. Its protein is CASIGWREREKAFF.

The gene calls are TRBV14 and TRBJ1-5; possible D gene TRBD1, 5 bases. CDR1 is SGHDN and CDR2 is FVKESK in the germline V gene. The CDR3 has 16 amino acids. Trimming stripped 1 base from V and 7 bases from J, with 17 bases between. The CDR3 DNA is TGTGCCAGCAGCCAAGTCGGGCAGGGAGGGCAGCAGCCCCAGCATTTT. Its translation: CASSQVGQGGQQPQHF.

The V gene is TRBV2, the J gene TRBJ2-7; 7 bases are shared with TRBD2. The CDR3 consists of 14 residues. V lost 6 bases and J lost 0; bases outside the gene matches: 5. The germline V gene has CDR1 SNHLY and CDR2 FYNNEI. The DNA of the CDR3 is TGTGCCAGCAGGGATCTAGCGGCCTCCTACGAGCAGTACTTC. Protein: CASRDLAASYEQYF.